Listed below are T cell receptor beta chains from one sample, sequenced in a study of T-cell reconstitution after alpha-beta-depleted transplantation in children. TCRdb redid the calling of the PCR reads with MiXCR, one entry per CDR3 protein. In the table there are 900,000 or so distinct CDR3 sequences, around 15% of which are singletons. The specimen was PBMCs, mostly from graft donor cells, collected 360 days after TCRalphabeta/CD19-depleted stem cell transplant. These receptors came from a male patient aged 10 to 17 who had a stem cell transplant for acute lymphoblastic leukemia, so the T cells may come from the graft donor. The CDR3 runs from the conserved cysteine through the conserved F or W. The order of the fields is V gene, J gene, CDR3 protein.

v_gene: TRBV27; j_gene: TRBJ2-3; CDR3aa: CASIGFGSAGTDTQYF
v_gene: TRBV27; j_gene: TRBJ2-3; CDR3aa: CASSLSVWSQGPAGVTDTQYF
v_gene: TRBV3-1; j_gene: TRBJ2-3; CDR3aa: CASSRRRLAGVDTQYF
v_gene: TRBV5-1; j_gene: TRBJ2-7; CDR3aa: CASSLIGSSPYEQYF
v_gene: TRBV4-1; j_gene: TRBJ2-1; CDR3aa: CASSQGRTSGRAMYNEQFF
v_gene: TRBV10-1; j_gene: TRBJ2-2; CDR3aa: CASSESPGDGRTGELFF
v_gene: TRBV20-1; j_gene: TRBJ2-4; CDR3aa: CSTIGRVAKNIQYF
v_gene: TRBV9; j_gene: TRBJ2-7; CDR3aa: CASSGEQGYEQYF
v_gene: TRBV7-3; j_gene: TRBJ2-1; CDR3aa: CASSLTEGGNEQFF
v_gene: TRBV13; j_gene: TRBJ2-7; CDR3aa: CASSLRQGFHEQYF
v_gene: TRBV5-1; j_gene: TRBJ2-1; CDR3aa: CASSLGRGLNEQFF
v_gene: TRBV7-7; j_gene: TRBJ2-1; CDR3aa: CASSLLDSGLNEQFF
v_gene: TRBV6-2/TRBV6-3; j_gene: TRBJ2-7; CDR3aa: CASSYPARGLTSYEQYF
v_gene: TRBV27; j_gene: TRBJ1-1; CDR3aa: CASSLRVAGTEAFF
v_gene: TRBV13; j_gene: TRBJ2-3; CDR3aa: CASSLALGRRGDTQYF
v_gene: TRBV10-3; j_gene: TRBJ2-2; CDR3aa: CASSSAASGNTGELFF
v_gene: TRBV29-1; j_gene: TRBJ1-2; CDR3aa: CSVDEDAPSDTF
v_gene: TRBV25-1; j_gene: TRBJ1-5; CDR3aa: CASSIQGGQPQHF
v_gene: TRBV6-1; j_gene: TRBJ2-2; CDR3aa: CASRRQGNVVTGELFF
v_gene: TRBV4-2; j_gene: TRBJ2-7; CDR3aa: CANSQGLAGDRWHEQYF
v_gene: TRBV20-1; j_gene: TRBJ2-1; CDR3aa: CSAKGLAGEGLWDEQFF
v_gene: TRBV2; j_gene: TRBJ2-5; CDR3aa: CASCPFVGGETQYF
v_gene: TRBV6-2/TRBV6-3; j_gene: TRBJ2-7; CDR3aa: CASRMLAGGYEQYF